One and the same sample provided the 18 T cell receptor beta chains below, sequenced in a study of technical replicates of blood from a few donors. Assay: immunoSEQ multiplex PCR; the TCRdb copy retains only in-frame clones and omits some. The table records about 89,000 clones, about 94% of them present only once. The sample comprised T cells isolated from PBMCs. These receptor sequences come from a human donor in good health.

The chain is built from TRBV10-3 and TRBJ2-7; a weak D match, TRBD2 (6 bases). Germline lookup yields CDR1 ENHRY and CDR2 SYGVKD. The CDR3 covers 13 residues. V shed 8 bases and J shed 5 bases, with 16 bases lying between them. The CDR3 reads CAIERENGDEQYF. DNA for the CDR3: TGTGCCATCGAACGGGAGAATGGGGACGAGCAGTACTTC.

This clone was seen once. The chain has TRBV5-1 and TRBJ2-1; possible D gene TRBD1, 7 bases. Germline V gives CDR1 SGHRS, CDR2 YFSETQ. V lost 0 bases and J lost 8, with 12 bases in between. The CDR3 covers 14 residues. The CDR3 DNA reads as TGCGCCAGCAGCTTGGAAGGCAGGGGGGATGAGCAGTTCTTC. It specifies CASSLEGRGDEQFF.

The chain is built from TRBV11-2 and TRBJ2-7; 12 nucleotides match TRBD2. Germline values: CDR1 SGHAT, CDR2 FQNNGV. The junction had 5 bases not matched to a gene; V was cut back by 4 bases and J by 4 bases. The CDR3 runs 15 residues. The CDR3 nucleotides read TGTGCCAGCAGCTCGACTAGCGGGAGAATGTACGAGCAGTACTTC. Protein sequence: CASSSTSGRMYEQYF.

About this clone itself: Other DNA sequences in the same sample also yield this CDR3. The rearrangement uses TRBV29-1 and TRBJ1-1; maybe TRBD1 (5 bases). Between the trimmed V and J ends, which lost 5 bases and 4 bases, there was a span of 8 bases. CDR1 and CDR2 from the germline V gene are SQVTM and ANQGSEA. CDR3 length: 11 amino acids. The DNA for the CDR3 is TGCAGCGTTTTAAGGGGCACTGAAGCTTTCTTT. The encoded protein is CSVLRGTEAFF.

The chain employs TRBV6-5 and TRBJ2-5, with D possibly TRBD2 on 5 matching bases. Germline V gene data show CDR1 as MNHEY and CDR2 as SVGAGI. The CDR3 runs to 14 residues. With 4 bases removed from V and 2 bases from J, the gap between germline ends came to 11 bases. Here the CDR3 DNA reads TGTGCCAGCAGTTCCGGGAATCTTCAAGAGACCCAGTACTTC. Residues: CASSSGNLQETQYF.

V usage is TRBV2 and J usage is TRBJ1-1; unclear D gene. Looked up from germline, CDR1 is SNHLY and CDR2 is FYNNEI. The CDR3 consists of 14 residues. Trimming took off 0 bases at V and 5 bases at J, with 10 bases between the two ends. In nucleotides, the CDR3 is TGTGCCAGCAGTGAAGCGCTATCAGGAACTGAAGCTTTCTTT. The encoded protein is CASSEALSGTEAFF.

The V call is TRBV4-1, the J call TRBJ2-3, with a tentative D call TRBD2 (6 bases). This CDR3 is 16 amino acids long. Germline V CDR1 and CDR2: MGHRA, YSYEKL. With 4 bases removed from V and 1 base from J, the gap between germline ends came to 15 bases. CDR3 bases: TGCGCCAGCAGCCTGTCACGGGGGTCGGGCACAGATACGCAGTATTTT. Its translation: CASSLSRGSGTDTQYF.

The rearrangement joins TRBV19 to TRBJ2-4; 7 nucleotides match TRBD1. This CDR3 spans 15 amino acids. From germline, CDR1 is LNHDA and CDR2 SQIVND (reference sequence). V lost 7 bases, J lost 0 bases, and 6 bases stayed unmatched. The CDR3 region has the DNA TGTGCCAGTACTGTGGCAGGGGGAGCCAAAAACATTCAGTACTTC. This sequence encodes CASTVAGGAKNIQYF.

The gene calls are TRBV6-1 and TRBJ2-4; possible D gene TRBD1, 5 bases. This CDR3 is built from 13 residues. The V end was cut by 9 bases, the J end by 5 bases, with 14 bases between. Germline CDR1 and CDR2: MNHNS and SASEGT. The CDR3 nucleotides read TGTGCCAGTAGGCAGGGCGTAGAAAACATTCAGTACTTC. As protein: CASRQGVENIQYF.

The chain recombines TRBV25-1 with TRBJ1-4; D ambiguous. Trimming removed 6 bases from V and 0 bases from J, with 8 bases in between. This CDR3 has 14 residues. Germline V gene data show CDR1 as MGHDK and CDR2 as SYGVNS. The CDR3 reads CASSPLTTNEKLFF. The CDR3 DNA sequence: TGTGCCAGCAGCCCCCTTACAACTAATGAAAAACTGTTTTTT.

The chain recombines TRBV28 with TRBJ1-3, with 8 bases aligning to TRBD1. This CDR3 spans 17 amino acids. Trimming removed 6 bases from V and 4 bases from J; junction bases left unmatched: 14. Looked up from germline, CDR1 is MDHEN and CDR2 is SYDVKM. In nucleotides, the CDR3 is TGTGCCAGCAGCCCCGGCCCAGGGGGCCTTCAAGGAAACACCATATATTTT. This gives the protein CASSPGPGGLQGNTIYF.

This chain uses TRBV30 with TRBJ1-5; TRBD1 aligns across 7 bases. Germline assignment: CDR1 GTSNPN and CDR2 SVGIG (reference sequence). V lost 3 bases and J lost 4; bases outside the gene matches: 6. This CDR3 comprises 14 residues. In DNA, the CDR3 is TGTGCCTGGAGCCCGGGACAGCTAAATCAGCCCCAGCATTTT. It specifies CAWSPGQLNQPQHF.

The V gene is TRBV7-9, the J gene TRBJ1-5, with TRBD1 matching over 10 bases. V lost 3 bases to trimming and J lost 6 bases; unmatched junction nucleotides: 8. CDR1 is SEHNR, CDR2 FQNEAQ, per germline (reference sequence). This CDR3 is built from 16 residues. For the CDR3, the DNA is TGTGCCAGCAGCTTCGGTGGGACAGGGGACTCTCAGCCCCAGCATTTT. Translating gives CASSFGGTGDSQPQHF.

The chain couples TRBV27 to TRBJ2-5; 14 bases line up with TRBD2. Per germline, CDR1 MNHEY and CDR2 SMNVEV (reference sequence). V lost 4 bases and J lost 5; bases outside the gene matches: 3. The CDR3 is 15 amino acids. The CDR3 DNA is TGTGCCAGCAGTTCCTGGACTAGCGGGAGGGAGACCCAGTACTTC. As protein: CASSSWTSGRETQYF.

The CDR3 reads CASSWRGTSPTSYEQYF. In DNA form, the CDR3 reads TGTGCCAGCAGTTGGCGCGGGACTAGCCCCACTTCCTACGAGCAGTACTTC. V gene TRBV27 combines with J gene TRBJ2-7; 9 bases align to TRBD2. The CDR3 runs to 17 residues. Per germline, CDR1 MNHEY and CDR2 SMNVEV (reference sequence). The V segment lost 4 bases and the J segment 1 base; nucleotides outside the gene matches: 11.

The CDR3 bases are TGTGCCAGCAGTTTATTAGGAGGGGCCAGGGTGACGGACGGCTACACCTTC. It encodes CASSLLGGARVTDGYTF. This chain joins TRBV28 and TRBJ1-2, with D perhaps TRBD1 (5 bases). Germline V gene data show CDR1 as MDHEN and CDR2 as SYDVKM. Trimming shortened V by 1 base and J by 8 bases, and 23 bases separated the two germline ends. This CDR3 contains 17 residues.

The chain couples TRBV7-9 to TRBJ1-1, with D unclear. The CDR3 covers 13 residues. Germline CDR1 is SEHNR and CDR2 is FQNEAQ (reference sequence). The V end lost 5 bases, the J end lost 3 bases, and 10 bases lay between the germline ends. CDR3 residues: CASSTRYDTEAFF. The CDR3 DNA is TGTGCCAGCAGCACCCGGTACGACACTGAAGCTTTCTTT.

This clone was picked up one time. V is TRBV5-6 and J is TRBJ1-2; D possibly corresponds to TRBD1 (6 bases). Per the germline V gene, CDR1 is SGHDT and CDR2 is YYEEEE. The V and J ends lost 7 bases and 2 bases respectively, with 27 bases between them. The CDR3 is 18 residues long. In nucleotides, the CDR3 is TGTGCCAGCCAACCCTGGGTGGGGGCAGCCTTTAAGAACTATGGCTACACCTTC. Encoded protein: CASQPWVGAAFKNYGYTF.